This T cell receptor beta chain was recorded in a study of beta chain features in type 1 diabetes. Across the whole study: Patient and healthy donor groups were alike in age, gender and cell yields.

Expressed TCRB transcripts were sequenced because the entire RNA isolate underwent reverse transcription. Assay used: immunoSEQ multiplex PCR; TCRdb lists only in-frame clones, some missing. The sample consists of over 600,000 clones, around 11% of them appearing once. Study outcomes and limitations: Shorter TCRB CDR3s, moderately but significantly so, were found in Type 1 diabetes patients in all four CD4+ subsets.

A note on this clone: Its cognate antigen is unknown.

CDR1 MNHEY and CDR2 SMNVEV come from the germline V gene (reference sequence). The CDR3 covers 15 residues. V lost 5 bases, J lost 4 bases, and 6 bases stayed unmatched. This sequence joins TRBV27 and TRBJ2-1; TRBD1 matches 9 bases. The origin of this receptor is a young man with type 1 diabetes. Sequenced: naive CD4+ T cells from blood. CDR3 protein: CASSLTGGRYNEQFF. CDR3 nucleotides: TGTGCCAGCAGTCTGACAGGGGGTAGATACAATGAGCAGTTCTTC.